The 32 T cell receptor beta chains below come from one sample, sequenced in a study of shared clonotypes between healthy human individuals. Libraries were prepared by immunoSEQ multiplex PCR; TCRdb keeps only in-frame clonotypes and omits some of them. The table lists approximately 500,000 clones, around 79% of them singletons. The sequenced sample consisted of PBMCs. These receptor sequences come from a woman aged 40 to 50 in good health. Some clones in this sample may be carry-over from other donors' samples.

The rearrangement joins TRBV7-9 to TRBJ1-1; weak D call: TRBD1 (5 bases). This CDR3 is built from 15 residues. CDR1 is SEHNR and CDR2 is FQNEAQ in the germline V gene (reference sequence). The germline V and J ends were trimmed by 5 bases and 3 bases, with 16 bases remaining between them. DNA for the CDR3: TGTGCCAGCAGCCATACCGACAGAGTCGACACTGAAGCTTTCTTT. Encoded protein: CASSHTDRVDTEAFF.

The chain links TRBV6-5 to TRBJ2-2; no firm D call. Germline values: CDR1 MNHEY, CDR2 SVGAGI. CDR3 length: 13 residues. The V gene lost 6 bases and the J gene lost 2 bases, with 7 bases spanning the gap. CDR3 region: CASRVGNTGELFF. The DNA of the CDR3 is TGTGCCAGCAGGGTGGGAAACACCGGGGAGCTGTTTTTT.

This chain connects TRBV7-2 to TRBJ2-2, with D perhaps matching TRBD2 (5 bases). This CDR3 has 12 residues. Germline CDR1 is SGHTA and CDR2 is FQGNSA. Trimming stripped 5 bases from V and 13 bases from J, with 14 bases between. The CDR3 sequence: CASSAVQGRLFF. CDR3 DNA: TGTGCCAGCAGCGCGGTACAAGGGAGGCTGTTTTTT. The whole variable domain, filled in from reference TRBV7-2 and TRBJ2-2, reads GAGVSQSPSNKVTEKGKDVELRCDPISGHTALYWYRQSLGQGLEFLIYFQGNSAPDKSGLPSDRFSAERTGGSVSTLTIQRTQQEDSAVYLCASSAVQGRLFFGEGSRLTVL.

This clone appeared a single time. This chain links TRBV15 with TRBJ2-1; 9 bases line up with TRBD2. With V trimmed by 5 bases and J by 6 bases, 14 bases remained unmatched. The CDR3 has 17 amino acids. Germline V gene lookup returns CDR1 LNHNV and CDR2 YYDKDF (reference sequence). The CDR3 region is CATSPFGGAGGSNEQFF. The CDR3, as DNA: TGTGCCACCAGCCCCTTCGGAGGAGCGGGAGGTTCCAATGAGCAGTTCTTC.

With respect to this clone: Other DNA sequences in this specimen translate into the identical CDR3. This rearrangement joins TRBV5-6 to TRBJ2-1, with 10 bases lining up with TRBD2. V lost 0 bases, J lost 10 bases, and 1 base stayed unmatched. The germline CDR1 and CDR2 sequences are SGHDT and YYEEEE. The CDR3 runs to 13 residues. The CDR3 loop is CASSLGTSGEQFF. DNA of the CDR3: TGTGCCAGCAGCTTGGGGACTAGCGGAGAGCAGTTCTTC.

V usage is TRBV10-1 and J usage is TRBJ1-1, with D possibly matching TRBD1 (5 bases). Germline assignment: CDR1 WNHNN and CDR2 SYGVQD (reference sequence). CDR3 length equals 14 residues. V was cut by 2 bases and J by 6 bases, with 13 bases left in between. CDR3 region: CASSESQGRAEAFF. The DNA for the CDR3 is TGCGCCAGCAGTGAGAGCCAGGGAAGGGCTGAAGCTTTCTTT.

This CDR3 is CASSQAPNLAGSAYEQYF. Written as DNA, the CDR3 is TGCGCCAGCAGCCAAGCTCCCAATCTAGCGGGTAGCGCCTACGAGCAGTACTTC. The V gene is TRBV4-3, the J gene TRBJ2-7; 8 bases agree with TRBD2. This CDR3 has 18 amino acids. Germline V CDR1 and CDR2: LGHNA, YSLEER. Unmatched junction bases numbered 13, after V lost 1 base and J lost 2 bases.

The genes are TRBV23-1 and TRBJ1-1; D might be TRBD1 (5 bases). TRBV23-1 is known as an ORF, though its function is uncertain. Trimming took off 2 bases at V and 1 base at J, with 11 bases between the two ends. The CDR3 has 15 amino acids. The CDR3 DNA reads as TGCGCCAGCAGTCAACCCGGGCAGGGGAACACTGAAGCTTTCTTT. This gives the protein CASSQPGQGNTEAFF.

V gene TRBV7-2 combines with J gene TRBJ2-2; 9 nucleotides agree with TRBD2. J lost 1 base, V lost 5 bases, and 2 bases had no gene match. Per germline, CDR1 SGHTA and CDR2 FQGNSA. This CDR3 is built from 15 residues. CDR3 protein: CASSRTSVNTGELFF. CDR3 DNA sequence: TGTGCCAGCAGCCGGACTAGCGTGAACACCGGGGAGCTGTTTTTT. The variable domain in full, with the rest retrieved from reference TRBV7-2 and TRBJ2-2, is GAGVSQSPSNKVTEKGKDVELRCDPISGHTALYWYRQSLGQGLEFLIYFQGNSAPDKSGLPSDRFSAERTGGSVSTLTIQRTQQEDSAVYLCASSRTSVNTGELFFGEGSRLTVL.

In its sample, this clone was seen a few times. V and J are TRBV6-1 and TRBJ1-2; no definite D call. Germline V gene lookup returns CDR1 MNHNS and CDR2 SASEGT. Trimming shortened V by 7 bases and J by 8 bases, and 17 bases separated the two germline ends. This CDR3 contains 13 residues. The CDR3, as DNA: TGTGCCAGCAAAACGCCGAACCGGGAAGGCTACACCTTC. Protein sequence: CASKTPNREGYTF.

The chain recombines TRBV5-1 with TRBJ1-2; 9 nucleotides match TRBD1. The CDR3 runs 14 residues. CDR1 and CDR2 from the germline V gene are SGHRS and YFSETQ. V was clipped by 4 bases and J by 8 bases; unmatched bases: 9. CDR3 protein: CASSPRDRVEGYTF. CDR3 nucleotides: TGCGCCAGCAGCCCTCGGGACAGGGTAGAGGGCTACACCTTC.

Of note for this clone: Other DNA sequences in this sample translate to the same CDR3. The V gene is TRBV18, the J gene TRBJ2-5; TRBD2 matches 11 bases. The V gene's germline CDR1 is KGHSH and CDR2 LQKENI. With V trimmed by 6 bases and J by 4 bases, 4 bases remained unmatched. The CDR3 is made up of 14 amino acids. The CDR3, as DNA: TGTGCCAGCTCGCCCACTAGCGGGAGAGAGACCCAGTACTTC. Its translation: CASSPTSGRETQYF.

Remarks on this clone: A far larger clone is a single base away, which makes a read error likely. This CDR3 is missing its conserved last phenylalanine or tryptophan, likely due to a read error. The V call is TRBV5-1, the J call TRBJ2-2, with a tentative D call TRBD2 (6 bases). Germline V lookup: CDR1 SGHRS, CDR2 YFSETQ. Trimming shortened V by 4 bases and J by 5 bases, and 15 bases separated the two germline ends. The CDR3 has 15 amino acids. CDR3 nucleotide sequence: TGCGCCAGCAGCGGTTCTTTCGGGGGAACCGGGGAGCTGTTTCTT. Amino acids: CASSGSFGGTGELFL.

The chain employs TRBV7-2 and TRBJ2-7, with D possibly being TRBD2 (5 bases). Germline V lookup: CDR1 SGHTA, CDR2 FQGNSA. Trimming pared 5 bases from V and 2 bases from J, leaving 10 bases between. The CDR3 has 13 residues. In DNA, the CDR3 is TGTGCCAGCAGCCGAGGGCTGACCTACGAGCAGTACTTC. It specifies CASSRGLTYEQYF. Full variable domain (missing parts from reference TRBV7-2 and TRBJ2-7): GAGVSQSPSNKVTEKGKDVELRCDPISGHTALYWYRQSLGQGLEFLIYFQGNSAPDKSGLPSDRFSAERTGGSVSTLTIQRTQQEDSAVYLCASSRGLTYEQYFGPGTRLTVT.

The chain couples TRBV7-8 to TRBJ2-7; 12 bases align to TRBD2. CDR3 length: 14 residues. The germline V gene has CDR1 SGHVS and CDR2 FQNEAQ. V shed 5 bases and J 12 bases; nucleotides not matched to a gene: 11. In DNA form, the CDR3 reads TGTGCCAGCAGCCGAGGACTAGCGGGATCCCAGGGGTACTTC. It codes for CASSRGLAGSQGYF.

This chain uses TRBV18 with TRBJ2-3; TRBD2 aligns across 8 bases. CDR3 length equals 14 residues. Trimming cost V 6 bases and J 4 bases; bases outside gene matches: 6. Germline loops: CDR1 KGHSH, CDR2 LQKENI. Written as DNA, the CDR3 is TGTGCCAGCTCCTTACCCGGGGGGGCAGATACGCAGTATTTT. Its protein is CASSLPGGADTQYF.

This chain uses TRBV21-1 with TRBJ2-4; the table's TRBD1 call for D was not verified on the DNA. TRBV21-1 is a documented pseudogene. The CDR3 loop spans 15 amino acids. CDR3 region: CASNLGWTGGYIQYF. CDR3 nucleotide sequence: TGTGCCAGCAATTTGGGCTGGACAGGGGGATACATTCAGTACTTC.

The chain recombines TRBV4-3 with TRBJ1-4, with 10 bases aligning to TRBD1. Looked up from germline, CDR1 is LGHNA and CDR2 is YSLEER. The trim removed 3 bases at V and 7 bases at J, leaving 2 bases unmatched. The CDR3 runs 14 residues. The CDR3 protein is CASSHDRGREKLFF. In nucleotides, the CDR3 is TGCGCCAGCAGCCACGACAGGGGGCGTGAAAAACTGTTTTTT.

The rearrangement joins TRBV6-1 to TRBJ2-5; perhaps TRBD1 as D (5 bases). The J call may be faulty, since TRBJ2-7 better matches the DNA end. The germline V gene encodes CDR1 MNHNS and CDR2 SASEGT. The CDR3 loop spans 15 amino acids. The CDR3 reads CASSERQGLSYEQYF. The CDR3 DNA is TGTGCCAGCAGTGAACGGCAGGGTCTTTCCTACGAGCAGTACTTC.

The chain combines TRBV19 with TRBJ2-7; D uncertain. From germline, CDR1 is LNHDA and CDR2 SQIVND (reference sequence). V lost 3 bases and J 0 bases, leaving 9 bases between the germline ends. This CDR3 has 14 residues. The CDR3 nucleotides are TGTGCCAGTAGTATCGGCCAAAGCTCCTACGAGCAGTACTTC. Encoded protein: CASSIGQSSYEQYF. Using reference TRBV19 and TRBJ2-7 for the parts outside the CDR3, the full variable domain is DGGITQSPKYLFRKEGQNVTLSCEQNLNHDAMYWYRQDPGQGLRLIYYSQIVNDFQKGDIAEGYSVSREKKESFPLTVTSAQKNPTAFYLCASSIGQSSYEQYFGPGTRLTVT.

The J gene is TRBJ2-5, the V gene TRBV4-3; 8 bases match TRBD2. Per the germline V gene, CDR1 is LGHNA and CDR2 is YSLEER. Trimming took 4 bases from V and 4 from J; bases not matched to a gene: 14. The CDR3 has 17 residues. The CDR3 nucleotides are TGCGCCAGCAGCCGCCGAGCTTGGACTAGCCGGGGAGAGACCCAGTACTTC. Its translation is CASSRRAWTSRGETQYF.

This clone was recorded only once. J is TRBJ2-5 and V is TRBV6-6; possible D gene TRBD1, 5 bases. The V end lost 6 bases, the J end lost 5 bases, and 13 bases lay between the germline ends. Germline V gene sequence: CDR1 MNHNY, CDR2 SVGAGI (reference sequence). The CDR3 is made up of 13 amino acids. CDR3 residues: CASRFQGGETQYF. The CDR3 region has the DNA TGTGCCAGCAGATTCCAGGGTGGGGAGACCCAGTACTTC.

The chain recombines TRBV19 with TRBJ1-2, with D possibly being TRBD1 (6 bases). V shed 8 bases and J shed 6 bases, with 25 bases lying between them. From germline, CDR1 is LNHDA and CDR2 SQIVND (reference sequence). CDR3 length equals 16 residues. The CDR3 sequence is CASEERGQRRGNGYTF. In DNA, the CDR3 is TGTGCCAGTGAGGAGCGGGGGCAGCGACGGGGTAATGGCTACACCTTC.

This CDR3 is CASSVSLAGGAYEQYF. DNA for the CDR3: TGTGCCAGCAGTGTCTCTCTAGCGGGGGGGGCCTACGAGCAGTACTTC. The J gene is TRBJ2-7, the V gene TRBV28, with 12 bases fitting TRBD2. V lost 5 bases, J lost 2 bases, and 7 bases stayed unmatched. Germline CDR1 and CDR2: MDHEN and SYDVKM. The CDR3 covers 16 residues.

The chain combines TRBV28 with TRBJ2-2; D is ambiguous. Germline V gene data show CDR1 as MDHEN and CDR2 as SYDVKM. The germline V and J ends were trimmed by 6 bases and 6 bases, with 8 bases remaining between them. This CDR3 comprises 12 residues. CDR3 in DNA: TGTGCCAGCAGCAGATTTCCCGGGGAGCTGTTTTTT. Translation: CASSRFPGELFF.

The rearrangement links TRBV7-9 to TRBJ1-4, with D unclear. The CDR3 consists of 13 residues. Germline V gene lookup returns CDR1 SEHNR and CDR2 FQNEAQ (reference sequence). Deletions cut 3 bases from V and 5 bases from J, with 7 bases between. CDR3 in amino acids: CASSLQQNEKLFF. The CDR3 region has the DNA TGTGCCAGCAGCTTGCAGCAGAATGAAAAACTGTTTTTT.

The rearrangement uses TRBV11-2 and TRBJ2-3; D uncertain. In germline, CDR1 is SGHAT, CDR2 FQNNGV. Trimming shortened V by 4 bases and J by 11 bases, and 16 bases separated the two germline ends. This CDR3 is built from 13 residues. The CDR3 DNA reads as TGTGCCAGCAGCTCCTTCTCAGTACCAGGGCAGTATTTT. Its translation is CASSSFSVPGQYF.

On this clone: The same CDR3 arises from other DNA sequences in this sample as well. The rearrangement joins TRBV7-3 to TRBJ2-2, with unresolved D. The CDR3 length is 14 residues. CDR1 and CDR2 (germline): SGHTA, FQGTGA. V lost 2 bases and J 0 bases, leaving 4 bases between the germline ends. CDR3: CASSLGSNTGELFF. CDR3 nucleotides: TGTGCCAGCAGCTTAGGATCGAACACCGGGGAGCTGTTTTTT.

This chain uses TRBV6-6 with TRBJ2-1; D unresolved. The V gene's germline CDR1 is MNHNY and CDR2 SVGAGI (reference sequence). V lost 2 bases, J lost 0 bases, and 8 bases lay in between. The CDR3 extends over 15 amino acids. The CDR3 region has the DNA TGTGCCAGCAGTTACGGGCAGATCTCCTACAATGAGCAGTTCTTC. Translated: CASSYGQISYNEQFF.

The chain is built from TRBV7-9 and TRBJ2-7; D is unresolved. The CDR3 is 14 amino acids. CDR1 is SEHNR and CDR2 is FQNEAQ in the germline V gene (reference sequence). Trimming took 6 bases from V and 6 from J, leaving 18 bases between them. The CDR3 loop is CASSSPSKGSEQYF. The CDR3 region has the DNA TGTGCCAGCAGTAGCCCGAGCAAAGGGTCCGAGCAGTACTTC. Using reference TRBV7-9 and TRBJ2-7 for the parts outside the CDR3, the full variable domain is DTGVSQNPRHKITKRGQNVTFRCDPISEHNRLYWYRQTLGQGPEFLTYFQNEAQLEKSRLLSDRFSAERPKGSFSTLEIQRTEQGDSAMYLCASSSPSKGSEQYFGPGTRLTVT.

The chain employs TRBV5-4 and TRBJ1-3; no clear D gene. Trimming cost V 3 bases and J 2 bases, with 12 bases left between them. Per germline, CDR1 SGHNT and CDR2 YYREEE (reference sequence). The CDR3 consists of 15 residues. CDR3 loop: CASSSPRGTGNTIYF. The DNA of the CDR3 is TGTGCCAGCAGCTCCCCTCGGGGTACTGGAAACACCATATATTTT.

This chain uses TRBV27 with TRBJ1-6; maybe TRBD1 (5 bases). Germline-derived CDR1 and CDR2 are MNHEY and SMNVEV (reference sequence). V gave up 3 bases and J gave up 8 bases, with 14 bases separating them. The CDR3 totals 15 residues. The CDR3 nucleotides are TGTGCCAGCAGTTTTGGGACGAGTTCATATTCACCCCTCCACTTT. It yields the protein CASSFGTSSYSPLHF.